This TCR beta chain was recorded in a study of blood T cell repertoires in COVID-19. TCRdb's copy holds only in-frame clones and misses some; the assay was immunoSEQ multiplex PCR. The sample includes around 250,000 clones, around 85% of them seen just once. Assignments of participants to cohorts depended upon their own reported clinical history. Germline CDR1 and CDR2: MDHEN and SYDVKM. V dropped 7 bases and J dropped 4; count of bases not matched to a gene: 9. This CDR3 is 15 amino acids long. This clone turned up a few times. Sequenced material: PBMCs or T cells enriched from blood (not recorded which). The origin of this receptor is a woman between 45 and 65 years old who had recovered from COVID-19. V and J are TRBV28 and TRBJ1-5, with 8 bases fitting TRBD1. The CDR3 nucleotides read TGTGCCAGCACAGCAGGGGGCGGAATGAATCAGCCCCAGCATTTT. Translation gives CASTAGGGMNQPQHF.